The 27 T cell receptor beta chains in this list originate from one sample, sequenced in a study of blood T cell repertoires in COVID-19. Assay used: immunoSEQ multiplex PCR; TCRdb lists only in-frame clones, some missing. The sample has roughly 89,000 clones; approximately 81% are singletons. Sample: peripheral blood. Every receptor here comes from a woman aged 80 or over with acute or convalescent COVID-19.

The V call is TRBV7-9, the J call TRBJ2-7, with TRBD1 matching 9 bases. CDR1 SEHNR and CDR2 FQNEAQ come from the germline V gene (reference sequence). V gave up 0 bases and J gave up 5 bases; unmatched junction bases: 8. The CDR3 extends over 16 amino acids. The CDR3 loop reads CASSLAGRTGEHEQYF. The CDR3 DNA reads as TGTGCCAGCAGCTTAGCTGGTCGGACAGGGGAACACGAGCAGTACTTC.

The chain combines TRBV4-2 with TRBJ1-4, with D uncertain. Germline V gene sequence: CDR1 LGHNA, CDR2 YNFKEQ. V lost 0 bases and J lost 4, with 9 bases in between. This CDR3 has 15 amino acids. The CDR3 nucleotides are TGTGCCAGCAGCCAAGATCCCGGGAATAATGAAAAACTGTTTTTT. Its protein product is CASSQDPGNNEKLFF.

The chain couples TRBV27 to TRBJ1-2, with 12 bases fitting TRBD1. This CDR3 spans 20 amino acids. V shed 2 bases, J shed 3 bases, and the junction held 16 bases outside the gene matches. Germline V gene sequence: CDR1 MNHEY, CDR2 SMNVEV (reference sequence). This CDR3 is CASSLRMLTGTGGGDYGYTF. Here the CDR3 DNA reads TGTGCCAGCAGTTTAAGGATGCTGACCGGGACAGGGGGCGGCGACTATGGCTACACCTTC.

The genes are TRBV7-8 and TRBJ2-2; TRBD1 aligns across 7 bases. V lost 5 bases, J lost 4 bases, and 4 bases stayed unmatched. Per germline, CDR1 SGHVS and CDR2 FQNEAQ. The CDR3 is made up of 14 amino acids. CDR3 residues: CASSGYRGTGELFF. The CDR3 DNA is TGTGCCAGCAGCGGCTACAGGGGCACCGGGGAGCTGTTTTTT. The whole variable domain, filled in from reference TRBV7-8 and TRBJ2-2, reads GAGVSQSPRYKVAKRGQDVALRCDPISGHVSLFWYQQALGQGPEFLTYFQNEAQLDKSGLPSDRFFAERPEGSVSTLKIQRTQQEDSAVYLCASSGYRGTGELFFGEGSRLTVL.

The chain uses TRBV3-1 (or the pseudogene TRBV3-2) and TRBJ1-6; no reliable D call. V was pared by 1 base and J by 0 bases, with 4 bases between. Looked up from germline, CDR1 is LGHDT and CDR2 is YNNKEL (reference sequence). The CDR3 contains 15 residues. The CDR3 spells CASSQGSSYNSPLHF. CDR3 nucleotide sequence: TGTGCCAGCAGCCAAGGGAGCTCCTATAATTCACCCCTCCACTTT.

This chain joins TRBV6-2 or TRBV6-3 and TRBJ1-1, with D perhaps TRBD1 (5 bases). Trimming left V 4 bases short and J 7 bases short, with 16 bases between. The CDR3 is 14 residues long. CDR1 and CDR2 from the germline V gene are MNHEY and SVGEGT. DNA of the CDR3: TGTGCCAGCAGTTCCCCCAGCCGGGGGGGTGAAGCTTTCTTT. As protein: CASSSPSRGGEAFF.

The J gene is TRBJ2-3, the V gene TRBV19; a weak D match, TRBD2 (5 bases). The CDR3 is made up of 15 amino acids. Germline CDR1 and CDR2: LNHDA and SQIVND (reference sequence). V was clipped by 3 bases and J by 3 bases, with 13 bases between them. As DNA, the CDR3 is TGTGCCAGTAGTATCGGGCGGGCTCCGACAGATACGCAGTATTTT. Its protein is CASSIGRAPTDTQYF.

This clone occurred a few times. The chain uses TRBV3-1 (or the pseudogene TRBV3-2) and TRBJ1-2, with D tentatively TRBD1 (5 bases). Deletions cut 1 base from V and 2 bases from J, with 8 bases between. The germline CDR1 and CDR2 sequences are LGHDT and YNNKEL (reference sequence). This CDR3 contains 14 residues. The chain's CDR3 is CASSQVGGNYGYTF. In nucleotides, the CDR3 is TGTGCCAGCAGCCAAGTGGGGGGAAACTATGGCTACACCTTC.

The J gene is TRBJ2-2, the V gene TRBV6-2 or TRBV6-3, with TRBD1 as a possible D gene (6 bases). CDR1 is MNHEY, CDR2 SVGEGT, per germline. V was cut by 0 bases and J by 6 bases, with 14 bases left in between. CDR3 length equals 16 residues. The CDR3 reads CASSYSSRGRSGELFF. CDR3 DNA: TGTGCCAGCAGTTACTCGTCCAGGGGCCGGTCCGGGGAGCTGTTTTTT.

The V call is TRBV29-1, the J call TRBJ1-5; 10 positions match TRBD1. The trim removed 4 bases at V and 2 bases at J, leaving 5 bases unmatched. The CDR3 spans 15 residues. The germline V gene encodes CDR1 SQVTM and CDR2 ANQGSEA. The CDR3, as DNA: TGCAGCGTTGGGACAGGGGGTGAGGGCAATCAGCCCCAGCATTTT. This sequence encodes CSVGTGGEGNQPQHF.

This clone turned up a few times. The chain employs TRBV10-1 and TRBJ2-3; TRBD1 is a possible D gene (5 bases). V gave up 6 bases and J gave up 1 base, with 14 bases separating them. The CDR3 has 15 amino acids. Germline V gives CDR1 WNHNN, CDR2 SYGVQD (reference sequence). The CDR3 DNA reads TGCGCCAGCAGCCCAGGGTGGGGTGGCACAGATACGCAGTATTTT. Protein sequence: CASSPGWGGTDTQYF.

The chain employs TRBV7-2 and TRBJ2-7, with TRBD1 identical over 8 bases. V trimming: 6 bases; J trimming: 6 bases; junction bases outside the gene matches: 10. Germline values: CDR1 SGHTA, CDR2 FQGNSA. The CDR3 loop spans 14 amino acids. CDR3 sequence (DNA): TGTGCCAGCAGACCGAACCCAGGGGGCTCCGAGCAGTACTTC. Translation: CASRPNPGGSEQYF.

The chain joins TRBV10-1 to TRBJ2-5, with 8 bases aligning to TRBD1. This CDR3 spans 13 amino acids. J lost 5 bases, V lost 3 bases, and 2 bases had no gene match. CDR1 and CDR2 (germline): WNHNN, SYGVQD (reference sequence). CDR3 amino acids: CASSENRGETQYF. CDR3 nucleotides: TGCGCCAGCAGTGAAAACAGGGGGGAGACCCAGTACTTC.

V usage is TRBV6-5 and J usage is TRBJ2-5, with D perhaps matching TRBD1 (5 bases). CDR1 is MNHEY and CDR2 is SVGAGI in the germline V gene. The CDR3 covers 12 residues. V was cut by 6 bases and J by 9 bases, with 14 bases left in between. The CDR3 loop is CASRHRTPAQYF. For the CDR3, the DNA is TGTGCCAGCAGACATCGGACACCTGCCCAGTACTTC.

The chain couples TRBV6-5 to TRBJ1-5; perhaps TRBD1 as D (6 bases). Trimming took off 11 bases at V and 7 bases at J, with 15 bases between the two ends. Germline V lookup: CDR1 MNHEY, CDR2 SVGAGI. The CDR3 extends over 12 amino acids. The CDR3 spells CAGDIVGQPQHF. The CDR3 coding sequence is TGTGCCGGGGACATCGTCGGGCAGCCCCAGCATTTT.

This chain joins TRBV12-5 and TRBJ1-6; TRBD1 matches 9 bases. Germline V CDR1 and CDR2: LGHNT, FRNRAP. The CDR3 has 15 residues. Unmatched junction bases numbered 9, after V lost 7 bases and J lost 8 bases. This CDR3 reads CASAPPGQGYSPLHF. The CDR3 DNA reads TGTGCTAGTGCCCCACCGGGACAGGGCTATTCACCCCTCCACTTT.

The chain uses TRBV18 and TRBJ2-3; 10 nucleotides line up with TRBD2. This CDR3 has 15 amino acids. V dropped 3 bases and J dropped 1; count of bases not matched to a gene: 1. Germline values: CDR1 KGHSH, CDR2 LQKENI. This CDR3 is CASSPGLAGTDTQYF. The CDR3 DNA is TGTGCCAGCTCACCTGGACTAGCGGGCACAGATACGCAGTATTTT.

This sequence joins TRBV27 and TRBJ1-1; 8 nucleotides agree with TRBD1. This CDR3 is 18 amino acids long. The germline gives CDR1 MNHEY, CDR2 SMNVEV (reference sequence). Losses at the gene ends were 4 bases for V and 2 bases for J; bases not matched to a gene: 15. CDR3 bases: TGTGCCAGCAGTTCCAACCTCCGGACAGGGAGTTTTAACACTGAAGCTTTCTTT. Its translation: CASSSNLRTGSFNTEAFF.

V is TRBV3-1 (or the pseudogene TRBV3-2) and J is TRBJ1-4; 9 positions match TRBD1. Trimming cost V 0 bases and J 7 bases; bases outside gene matches: 6. The CDR3 is made up of 16 amino acids. CDR1 and CDR2 (germline): LGHDT, YNNKEL (reference sequence). Here the CDR3 DNA reads TGTGCCAGCAGCCAAGACTTGACAGGGGGTGGTGAAAAACTGTTTTTT. Translation gives CASSQDLTGGGEKLFF.

The chain has TRBV12-3 or TRBV12-4 and TRBJ1-2; maybe TRBD1 (5 bases). V lost 3 bases to trimming and J lost 13 bases, with 15 bases between them. The CDR3 runs to 12 residues. The CDR3 DNA is TGTGCCAGCAGTTTCGGGCAGGGCGGTGGCACCTTC. It codes for CASSFGQGGGTF.

The chain recombines TRBV28 with TRBJ2-7; the D is unclear. Germline lookup yields CDR1 MDHEN and CDR2 SYDVKM. CDR3 length: 13 amino acids. V dropped 7 bases and J dropped 0 bases, with 10 bases sitting between them. CDR3 DNA sequence: TGTGCCAGCAATAAGCTGTCCTCCTACGAGCAGTACTTC. It specifies CASNKLSSYEQYF.

This chain joins TRBV30 and TRBJ2-2; D remains ambiguous. CDR1 GTSNPN and CDR2 SVGIG come from the germline V gene (reference sequence). V lost 2 bases and J 5 bases, leaving 9 bases between the germline ends. The CDR3 length is 13 residues. The CDR3 DNA follows: TGTGCCTGGAGTTCTACCAGGACCGGGGAGCTGTTTTTT. Translating it yields CAWSSTRTGELFF.

In this sample, this clone turned up a few times. The V and J genes are TRBV14 and TRBJ2-4; possible D gene TRBD1, 5 bases. Germline loops: CDR1 SGHDN, CDR2 FVKESK. Trimming left V 4 bases short and J 3 bases short, with 13 bases between. The CDR3 consists of 15 residues. The CDR3 region is CASSPEIGVKNIQYF. The CDR3 coding sequence is TGTGCCAGCAGCCCTGAAATAGGGGTCAAAAACATTCAGTACTTC.

In this sample, this clone turned up a few times. This chain connects TRBV5-1 to TRBJ1-3; D possibly corresponds to TRBD1 (5 bases). V lost 4 bases, J lost 3 bases, and 17 bases lay in between. CDR3 length: 16 amino acids. Germline V CDR1 and CDR2: SGHRS, YFSETQ. The CDR3 nucleotides read TGCGCCAGCAGCCCCGGGGGGGTATCAATTGGAAACACCATATATTTT. Translation: CASSPGGVSIGNTIYF.

The rearrangement links TRBV7-9 to TRBJ1-2, with D perhaps TRBD1 (6 bases). V was clipped by 5 bases and J by 5 bases, with 18 bases between them. Germline values: CDR1 SEHNR, CDR2 FQNEAQ (reference sequence). CDR3 size: 15 residues. CDR3 DNA: TGTGCCAGCAGCCAATACAGGGCCTCGGATTATGGCTACACCTTC. Amino acid sequence: CASSQYRASDYGYTF.

This clone was seen more than once but under ten times. The chain has TRBV7-2 and TRBJ2-2; TRBD2 aligns across 9 bases. The junction had 2 bases not matched to a gene; V was cut back by 3 bases and J by 3 bases. Per germline, CDR1 SGHTA and CDR2 FQGNSA. The CDR3 has 15 amino acids. The CDR3 DNA sequence: TGTGCCAGCAGCTTCAAGCGGGGGGACACCGGGGAGCTGTTTTTT. Its translation: CASSFKRGDTGELFF.

The CDR3 loop is CASSEALLFRQGDGYTF. DNA for the CDR3: TGTGCCAGCAGTGAAGCGCTTCTATTTAGACAGGGCGACGGCTACACCTTC. The chain carries TRBV2 and TRBJ1-2; TRBD1 matches 7 bases. CDR3 length: 17 residues. CDR1 and CDR2 (germline): SNHLY, FYNNEI. The V and J ends lost 0 bases and 8 bases, in that order; junction bases with no gene match: 15.